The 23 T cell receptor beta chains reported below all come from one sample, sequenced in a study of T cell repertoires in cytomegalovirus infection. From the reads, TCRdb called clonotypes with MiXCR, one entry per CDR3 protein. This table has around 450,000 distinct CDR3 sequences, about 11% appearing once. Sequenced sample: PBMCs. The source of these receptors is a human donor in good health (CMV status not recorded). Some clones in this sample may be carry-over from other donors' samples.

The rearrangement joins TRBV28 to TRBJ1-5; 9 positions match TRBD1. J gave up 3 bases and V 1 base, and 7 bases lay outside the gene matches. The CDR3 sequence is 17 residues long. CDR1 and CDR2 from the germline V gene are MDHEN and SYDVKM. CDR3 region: CASSLLGTGLVNQPQHF. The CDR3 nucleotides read TGTGCCAGCAGTTTATTGGGGACAGGGTTGGTCAATCAGCCCCAGCATTTT.

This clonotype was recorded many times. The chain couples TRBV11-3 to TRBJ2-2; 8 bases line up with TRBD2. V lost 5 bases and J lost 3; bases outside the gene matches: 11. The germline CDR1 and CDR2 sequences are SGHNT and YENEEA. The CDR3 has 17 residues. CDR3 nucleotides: TGTGCCAGCAGCCCGCCCGTCGGGAGGGGCGACACCGGGGAGCTGTTTTTT. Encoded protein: CASSPPVGRGDTGELFF. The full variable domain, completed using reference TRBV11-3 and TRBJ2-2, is EAGVVQSPRYKIIEKKQPVAFWCNPISGHNTLYWYLQNLGQGPELLIRYENEEAVDDSQLPKDRFSAERLKGVDSTLKIQPAELGDSAVYLCASSPPVGRGDTGELFFGEGSRLTVL.

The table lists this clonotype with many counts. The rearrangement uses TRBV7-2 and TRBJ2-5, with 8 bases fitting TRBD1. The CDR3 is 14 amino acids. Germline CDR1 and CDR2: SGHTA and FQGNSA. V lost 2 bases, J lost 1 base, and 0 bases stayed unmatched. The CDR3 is CASSLQGAQETQYF. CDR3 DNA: TGTGCCAGCAGCTTACAGGGGGCCCAAGAGACCCAGTACTTC.

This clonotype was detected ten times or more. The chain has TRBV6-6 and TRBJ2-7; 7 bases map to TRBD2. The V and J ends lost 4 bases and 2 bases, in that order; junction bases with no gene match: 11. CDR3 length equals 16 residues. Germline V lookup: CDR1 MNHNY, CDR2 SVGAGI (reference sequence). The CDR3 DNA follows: TGTGCCAGCAGTTGGGGGGGAAGAACGGGTACCTACGAGCAGTACTTC. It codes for CASSWGGRTGTYEQYF.

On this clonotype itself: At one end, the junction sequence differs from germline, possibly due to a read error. This CDR3 is CASSFWTGGSPHF. CDR3 DNA sequence: TGTGCCAGCAGTTTCTGGACAGGGGGCTCTCCCCACTTC. The chain recombines TRBV28 with TRBJ2-7; the match to TRBD1 covers 11 bases. CDR1 is MDHEN, CDR2 SYDVKM, per germline. This CDR3 has 13 amino acids.

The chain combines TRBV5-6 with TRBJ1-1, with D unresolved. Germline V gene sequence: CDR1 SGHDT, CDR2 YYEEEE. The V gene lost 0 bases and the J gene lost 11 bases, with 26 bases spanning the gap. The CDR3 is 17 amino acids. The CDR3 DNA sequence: TGTGCCAGCAGCTTGGGGCCTGGCGATGGCGGGTTTAAGGAGGCTTTCTTT. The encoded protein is CASSLGPGDGGFKEAFF.

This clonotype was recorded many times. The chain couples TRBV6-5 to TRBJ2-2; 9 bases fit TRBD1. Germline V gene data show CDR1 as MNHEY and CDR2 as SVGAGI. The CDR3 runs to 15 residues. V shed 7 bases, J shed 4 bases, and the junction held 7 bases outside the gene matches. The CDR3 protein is CASKPGTGSTGELFF. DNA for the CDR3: TGTGCCAGCAAGCCCGGGACAGGGAGCACCGGGGAGCTGTTTTTT.

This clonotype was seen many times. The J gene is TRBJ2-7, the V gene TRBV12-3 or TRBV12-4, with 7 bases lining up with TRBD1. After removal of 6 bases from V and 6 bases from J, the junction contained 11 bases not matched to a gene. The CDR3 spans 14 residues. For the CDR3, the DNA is TGTGCCAGCAGCCGTACCGGGACAGCCTTCGAGCAGTACTTC. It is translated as CASSRTGTAFEQYF.

CDR3 DNA: TGTGCCACCAGCAGAGGAGGGGACAGGGTTGGCTACACCTTC. Translated: CATSRGGDRVGYTF. V is TRBV15 and J is TRBJ1-2; 9 bases are shared with TRBD1. The CDR3 runs 14 residues. Trimming cost V 1 base and J 7 bases; bases outside gene matches: 4. The germline gives CDR1 LNHNV, CDR2 YYDKDF (reference sequence).

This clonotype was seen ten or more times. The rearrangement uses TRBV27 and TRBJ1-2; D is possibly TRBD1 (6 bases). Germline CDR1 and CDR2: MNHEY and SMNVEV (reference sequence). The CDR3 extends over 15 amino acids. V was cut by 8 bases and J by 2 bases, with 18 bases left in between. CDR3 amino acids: CASGPTGSGNYGYTF. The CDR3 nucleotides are TGTGCCAGCGGCCCGACAGGTTCCGGGAACTATGGCTACACCTTC.

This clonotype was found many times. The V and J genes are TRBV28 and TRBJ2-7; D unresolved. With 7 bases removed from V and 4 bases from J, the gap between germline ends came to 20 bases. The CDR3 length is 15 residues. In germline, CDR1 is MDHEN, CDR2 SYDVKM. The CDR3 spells CASTPSGRNLYEQYF. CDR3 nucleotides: TGTGCCAGCACCCCCTCAGGTCGTAACCTTTACGAGCAGTACTTC. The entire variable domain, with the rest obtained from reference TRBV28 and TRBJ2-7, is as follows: DVKVTQSSRYLVKRTGEKVFLECVQDMDHENMFWYRQDPGLGLRLIYFSYDVKMKEKGDIPEGYSVSREKKERFSLILESASTNQTSMYLCASTPSGRNLYEQYFGPGTRLTVT.

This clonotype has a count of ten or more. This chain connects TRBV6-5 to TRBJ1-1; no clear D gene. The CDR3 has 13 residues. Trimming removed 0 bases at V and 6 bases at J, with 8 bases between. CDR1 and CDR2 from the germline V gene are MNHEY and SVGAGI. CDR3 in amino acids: CASSYSEGAEAFF. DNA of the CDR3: TGTGCCAGCAGTTACTCGGAGGGAGCTGAAGCTTTCTTT.

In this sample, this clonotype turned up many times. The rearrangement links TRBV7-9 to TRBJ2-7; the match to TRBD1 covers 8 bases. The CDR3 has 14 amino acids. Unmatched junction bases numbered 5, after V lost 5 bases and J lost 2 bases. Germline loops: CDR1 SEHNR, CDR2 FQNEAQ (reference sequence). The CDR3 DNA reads TGTGCCAGCAGCCCGGGACAGGTCCCCTACGAGCAGTACTTC. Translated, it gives CASSPGQVPYEQYF. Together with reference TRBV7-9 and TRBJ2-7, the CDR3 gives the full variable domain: DTGVSQNPRHKITKRGQNVTFRCDPISEHNRLYWYRQTLGQGPEFLTYFQNEAQLEKSRLLSDRFSAERPKGSFSTLEIQRTEQGDSAMYLCASSPGQVPYEQYFGPGTRLTVT.

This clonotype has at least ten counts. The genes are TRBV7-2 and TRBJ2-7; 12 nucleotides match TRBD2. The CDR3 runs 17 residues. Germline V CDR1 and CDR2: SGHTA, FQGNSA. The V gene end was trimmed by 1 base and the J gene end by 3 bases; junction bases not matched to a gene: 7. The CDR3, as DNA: TGTGCCAGCAGCTTAGTAGGGACTAGCGGGCACATCTACGAGCAGTACTTC. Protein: CASSLVGTSGHIYEQYF.

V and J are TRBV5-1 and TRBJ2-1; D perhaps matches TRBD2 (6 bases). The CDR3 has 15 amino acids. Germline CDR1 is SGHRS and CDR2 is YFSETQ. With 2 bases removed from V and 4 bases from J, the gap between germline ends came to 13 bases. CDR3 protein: CASSFGGGDYNEQFF. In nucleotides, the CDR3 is TGCGCCAGCAGCTTCGGGGGAGGCGATTACAATGAGCAGTTCTTC.

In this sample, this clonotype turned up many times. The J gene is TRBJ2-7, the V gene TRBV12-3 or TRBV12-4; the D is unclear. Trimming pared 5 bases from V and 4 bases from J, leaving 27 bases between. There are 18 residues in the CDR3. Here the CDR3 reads CASSPSSSGPTLNYEQYF. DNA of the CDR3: TGTGCCAGCAGTCCCTCGTCATCAGGCCCGACTCTTAATTACGAGCAGTACTTC.

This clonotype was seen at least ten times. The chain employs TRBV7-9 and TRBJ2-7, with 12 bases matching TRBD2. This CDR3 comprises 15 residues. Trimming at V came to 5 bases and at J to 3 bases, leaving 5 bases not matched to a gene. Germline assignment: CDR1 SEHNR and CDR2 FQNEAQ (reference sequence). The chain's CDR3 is CASSRTSGNFYEQYF. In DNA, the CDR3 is TGTGCCAGCAGCCGGACTAGCGGGAATTTCTACGAGCAGTACTTC.

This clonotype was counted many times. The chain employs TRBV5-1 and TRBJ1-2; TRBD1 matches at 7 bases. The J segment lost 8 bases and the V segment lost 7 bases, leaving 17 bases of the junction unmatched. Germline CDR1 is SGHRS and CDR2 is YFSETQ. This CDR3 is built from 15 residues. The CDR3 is CASQIGDRAVDGYTF. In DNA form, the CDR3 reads TGCGCCAGCCAAATTGGAGACAGGGCGGTGGACGGCTACACCTTC.

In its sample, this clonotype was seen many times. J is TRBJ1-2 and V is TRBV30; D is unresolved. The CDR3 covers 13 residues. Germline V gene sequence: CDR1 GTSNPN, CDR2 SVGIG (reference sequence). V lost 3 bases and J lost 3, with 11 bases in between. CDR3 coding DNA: TGTGCCTGGAGCCCCGACGGCTACTATGGCTACACCTTC. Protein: CAWSPDGYYGYTF.

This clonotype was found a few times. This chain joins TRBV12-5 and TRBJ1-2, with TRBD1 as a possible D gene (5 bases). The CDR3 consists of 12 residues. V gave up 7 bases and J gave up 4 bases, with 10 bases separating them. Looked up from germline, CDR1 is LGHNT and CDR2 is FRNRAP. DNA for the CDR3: TGTGCTAGTGCGGGGACTGGCTATGGCTACACCTTC. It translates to CASAGTGYGYTF. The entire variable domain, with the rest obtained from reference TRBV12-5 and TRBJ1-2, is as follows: DARVTQTPRHKVTEMGQEVTMRCQPILGHNTVFWYRQTMMQGLELLAYFRNRAPLDDSGMPKDRFSAEMPDATLATLKIQPSEPRDSAVYFCASAGTGYGYTFGSGTRLTVV.

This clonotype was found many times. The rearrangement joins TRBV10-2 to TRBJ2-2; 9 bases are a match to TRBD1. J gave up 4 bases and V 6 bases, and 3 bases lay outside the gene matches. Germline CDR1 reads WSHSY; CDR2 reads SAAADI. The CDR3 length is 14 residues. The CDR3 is CASRGQGVTGELFF. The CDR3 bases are TGCGCCAGCAGGGGACAGGGAGTCACCGGGGAGCTGTTTTTT.

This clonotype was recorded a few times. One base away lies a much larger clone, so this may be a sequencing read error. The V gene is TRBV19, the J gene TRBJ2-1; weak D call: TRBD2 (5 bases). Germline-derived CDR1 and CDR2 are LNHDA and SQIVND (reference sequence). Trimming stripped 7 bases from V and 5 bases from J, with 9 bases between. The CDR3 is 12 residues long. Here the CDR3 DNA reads TGTGCCAGTATGGACGGGAACAATGAGCAGTTCTTC. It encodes CASMDGNNEQFF.

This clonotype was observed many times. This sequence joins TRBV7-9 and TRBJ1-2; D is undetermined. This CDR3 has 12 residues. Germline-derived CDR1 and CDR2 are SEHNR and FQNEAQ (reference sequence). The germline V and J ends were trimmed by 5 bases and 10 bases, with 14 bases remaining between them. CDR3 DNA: TGTGCCAGCAGCATACCGGACGGTCCCTACACCTTC. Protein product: CASSIPDGPYTF.